The 8 T cell receptor beta chains given below trace back to one sample, sequenced in a study of blood T cells in healthy people across ages. Combining a sample-barcoded 5' primer with a J-beta primer mix, a second PCR ran for roughly 7 to 11 cycles. TCRdb called the 5' RACE reads again in MiXCR, with one record for every CDR3 protein. This repertoire shows some 1.4 million distinct CDR3 sequences, around 39% found once; its top ten account for roughly 7.7%. The sample comprised blood. Receptor source: a woman between 18 and 30 years old in good health.

CDR3 region: CASRGSNSGIGNTEAFF. The CDR3 DNA sequence: TGTGCCAGCAGGGGGTCTAATTCAGGAATCGGGAACACTGAAGCTTTCTTT. V and J are TRBV2 and TRBJ1-1, with D hard to call. The CDR3 is 17 amino acids. Germline V gene data show CDR1 as SNHLY and CDR2 as FYNNEI. The ends were cut back, 6 bases at V and 1 base at J, with 21 bases in the middle.

This chain connects TRBV20-1 to TRBJ2-5; possible D gene TRBD2, 6 bases. The CDR3 runs 14 residues. CDR1 is DFQATT, CDR2 SNEGSKA, per germline (reference sequence). Trimming stripped 3 bases from V and 11 bases from J, with 22 bases between. The CDR3 is CSARSRDNTNEQYF. The CDR3 nucleotides read TGCAGTGCTAGGTCGCGGGATAACACCAATGAGCAGTACTTC.

J is TRBJ2-1 and V is TRBV6-5; TRBD1 is a possible D gene (6 bases). From germline, CDR1 is MNHEY and CDR2 SVGAGI. The germline V and J ends were trimmed by 6 bases and 5 bases, with 11 bases remaining between them. CDR3 length: 13 residues. In DNA, the CDR3 is TGTGCCAGCAGCTCGGACAGCGACAATGAGCAGTTCTTC. This gives the protein CASSSDSDNEQFF.

This chain links TRBV6-6 with TRBJ1-2; D gene ambiguous. Trimming pared 7 bases from V and 3 bases from J, leaving 15 bases between. CDR3 length: 14 amino acids. CDR1 and CDR2 (germline): MNHNY, SVGAGI (reference sequence). As DNA, the CDR3 is TGTGCCAGCAACAAACCCGACTGGTACTATGGCTACACCTTC. Amino acid sequence: CASNKPDWYYGYTF.

V is TRBV7-3 and J is TRBJ2-7; D uncertain. CDR1 and CDR2 from the germline V gene are SGHTA and FQGTGA. The CDR3 extends over 10 amino acids. Trimming removed 7 bases from V and 6 bases from J, with 7 bases in between. The CDR3 protein is CASTRGEQYF. The CDR3 region has the DNA TGTGCCAGCACCCGTGGCGAGCAGTACTTC.

This clonotype occurred a few times. V usage is TRBV6-1 and J usage is TRBJ2-3; 10 positions agree with TRBD2. Germline loops: CDR1 MNHNS, CDR2 SASEGT. The CDR3 length is 18 residues. With 1 base clipped from V and 1 base from J, the junction kept 8 bases outside the gene matches. CDR3 loop: CASSEGGTSASGTDTQYF. In nucleotides, the CDR3 is TGTGCCAGCAGTGAAGGGGGGACTAGCGCTTCGGGCACAGATACGCAGTATTTT.

The chain carries TRBV10-2 and TRBJ2-1, with D unresolved. Gene TRBJ2-7 matches the end of the DNA better, so the J call may be wrong. CDR1 is WSHSY, CDR2 SAAADI, per germline. The CDR3 covers 17 residues. CDR3: CACGESPHLLYGYEQYF. The CDR3 DNA sequence: TGCGCCTGTGGTGAGTCCCCCCACCTTCTGTACGGCTACGAGCAGTACTTC.

This clonotype was counted only a few times. The chain employs TRBV5-1 and TRBJ2-1; tentative D call: TRBD2 (5 bases). This CDR3 is built from 12 residues. Trimming left V 4 bases short and J 10 bases short, with 12 bases between. From germline, CDR1 is SGHRS and CDR2 YFSETQ. The CDR3 DNA reads as TGCGCCAGCAGCGCTAGCTTAGTCGAGCAGTTCTTC. This gives the protein CASSASLVEQFF.